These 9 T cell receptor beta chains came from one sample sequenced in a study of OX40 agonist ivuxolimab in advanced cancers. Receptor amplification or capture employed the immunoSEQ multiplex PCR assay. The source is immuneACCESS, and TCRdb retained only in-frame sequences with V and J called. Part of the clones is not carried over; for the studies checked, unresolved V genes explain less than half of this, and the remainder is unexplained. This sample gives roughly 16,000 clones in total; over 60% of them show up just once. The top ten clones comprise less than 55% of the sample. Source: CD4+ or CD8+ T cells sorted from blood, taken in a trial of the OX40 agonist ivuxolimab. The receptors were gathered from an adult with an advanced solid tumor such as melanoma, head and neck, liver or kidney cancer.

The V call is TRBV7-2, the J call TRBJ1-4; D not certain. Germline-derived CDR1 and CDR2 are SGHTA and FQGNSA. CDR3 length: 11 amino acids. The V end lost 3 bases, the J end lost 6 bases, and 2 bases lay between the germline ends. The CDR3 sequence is CASSFDEKLFF. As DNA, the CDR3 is TGTGCCAGCAGCTTTGATGAAAAACTGTTTTTT.

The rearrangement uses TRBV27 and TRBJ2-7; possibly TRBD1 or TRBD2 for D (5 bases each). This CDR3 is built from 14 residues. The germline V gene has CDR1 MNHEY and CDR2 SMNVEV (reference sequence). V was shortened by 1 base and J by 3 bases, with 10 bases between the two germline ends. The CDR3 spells CASSLFGDRYEQYF. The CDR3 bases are TGTGCCAGCAGTTTATTCGGGGACCGCTACGAGCAGTACTTC.

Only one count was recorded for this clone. In nucleotides, the CDR3 is TGCAGCGTTGGCGGGGGGGCGATCTACGAGCAGTACTTC. Residues: CSVGGGAIYEQYF. The gene calls are TRBV29-1 and TRBJ2-7; 9 positions agree with TRBD2. The CDR3 sequence is 13 residues long. V trimming: 4 bases; J trimming: 3 bases; junction bases outside the gene matches: 4. The germline CDR1 and CDR2 sequences are SQVTM and ANQGSEA.

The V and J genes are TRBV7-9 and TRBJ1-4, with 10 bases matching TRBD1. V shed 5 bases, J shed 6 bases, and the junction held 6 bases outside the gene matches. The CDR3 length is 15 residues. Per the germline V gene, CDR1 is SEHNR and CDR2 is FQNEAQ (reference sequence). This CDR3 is CASSQDGQGDEKLFF. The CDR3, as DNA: TGTGCCAGCAGCCAGGACGGACAGGGGGATGAAAAACTGTTTTTT.

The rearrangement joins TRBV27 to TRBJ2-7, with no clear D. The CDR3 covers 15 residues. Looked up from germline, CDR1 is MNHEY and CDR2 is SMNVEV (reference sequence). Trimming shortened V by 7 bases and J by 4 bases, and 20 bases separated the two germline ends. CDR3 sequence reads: CASILHLCGRYEQYF. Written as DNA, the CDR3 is TGTGCCAGCATTCTTCATTTGTGTGGTAGGTACGAGCAGTACTTC.

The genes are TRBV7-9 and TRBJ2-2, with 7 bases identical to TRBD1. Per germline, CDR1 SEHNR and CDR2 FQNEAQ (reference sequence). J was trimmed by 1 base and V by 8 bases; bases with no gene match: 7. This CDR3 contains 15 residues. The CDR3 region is CASLPGTENTGELFF. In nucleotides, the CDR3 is TGTGCCAGCCTTCCCGGGACAGAGAACACCGGGGAGCTGTTTTTT.

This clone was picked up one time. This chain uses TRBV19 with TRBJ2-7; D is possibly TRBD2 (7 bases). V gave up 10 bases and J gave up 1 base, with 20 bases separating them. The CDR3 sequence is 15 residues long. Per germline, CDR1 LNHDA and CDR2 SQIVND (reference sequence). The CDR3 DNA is TGTGCCACCAGCTACGGCGGGGGCGCGTCCTACGAGCAGTACTTC. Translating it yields CATSYGGGASYEQYF.

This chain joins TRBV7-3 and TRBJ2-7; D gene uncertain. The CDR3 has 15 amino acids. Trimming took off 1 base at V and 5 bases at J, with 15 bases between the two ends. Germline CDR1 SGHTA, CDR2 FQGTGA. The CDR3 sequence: CASSLSHQPINEQYF. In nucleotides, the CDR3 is TGTGCCAGCAGCTTAAGCCACCAGCCCATAAACGAGCAGTACTTC.

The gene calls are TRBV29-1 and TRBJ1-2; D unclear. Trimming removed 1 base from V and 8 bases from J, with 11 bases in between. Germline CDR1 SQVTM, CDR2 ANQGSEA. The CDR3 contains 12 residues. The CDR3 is CSVEVPGVGYTF. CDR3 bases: TGCAGCGTTGAAGTGCCGGGTGTAGGCTACACCTTC.